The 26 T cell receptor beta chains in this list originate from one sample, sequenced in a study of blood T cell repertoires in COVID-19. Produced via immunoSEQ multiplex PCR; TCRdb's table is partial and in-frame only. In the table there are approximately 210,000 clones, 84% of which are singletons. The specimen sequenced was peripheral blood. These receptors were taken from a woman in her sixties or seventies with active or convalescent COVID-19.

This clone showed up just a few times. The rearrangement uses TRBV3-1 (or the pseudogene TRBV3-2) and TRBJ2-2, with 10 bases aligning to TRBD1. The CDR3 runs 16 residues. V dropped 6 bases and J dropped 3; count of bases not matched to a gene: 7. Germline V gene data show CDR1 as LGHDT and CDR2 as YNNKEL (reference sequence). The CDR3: CASRSLGQGYTGELFF. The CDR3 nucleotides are TGTGCCAGCAGGTCGTTGGGACAGGGGTACACCGGGGAGCTGTTTTTT.

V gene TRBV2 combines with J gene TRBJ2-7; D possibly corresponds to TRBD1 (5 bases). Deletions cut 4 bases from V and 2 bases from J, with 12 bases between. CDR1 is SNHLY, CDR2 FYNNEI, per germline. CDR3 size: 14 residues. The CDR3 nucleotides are TGTGCCAGCAGTGTCGGCAGGGTAACCTACGAGCAGTACTTC. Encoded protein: CASSVGRVTYEQYF.

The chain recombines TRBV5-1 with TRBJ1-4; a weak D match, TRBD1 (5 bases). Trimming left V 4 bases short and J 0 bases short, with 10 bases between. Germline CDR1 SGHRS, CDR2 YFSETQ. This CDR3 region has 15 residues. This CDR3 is CASSGWDSTNEKLFF. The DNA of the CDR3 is TGCGCCAGCAGCGGTTGGGACTCAACTAATGAAAAACTGTTTTTT.

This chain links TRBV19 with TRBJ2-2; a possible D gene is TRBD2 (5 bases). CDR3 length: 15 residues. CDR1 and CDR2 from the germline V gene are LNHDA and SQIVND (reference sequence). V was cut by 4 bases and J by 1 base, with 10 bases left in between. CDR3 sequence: CASSTGRGNTGELFF. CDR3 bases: TGTGCCAGTAGTACGGGCCGGGGGAACACCGGGGAGCTGTTTTTT.

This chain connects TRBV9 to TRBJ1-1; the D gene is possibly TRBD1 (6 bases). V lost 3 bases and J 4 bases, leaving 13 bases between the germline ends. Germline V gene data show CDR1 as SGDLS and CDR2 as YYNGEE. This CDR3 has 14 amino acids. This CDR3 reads CASSAGGRPTEAFF. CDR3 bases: TGTGCCAGCAGCGCCGGGGGGCGCCCCACTGAAGCTTTCTTT.

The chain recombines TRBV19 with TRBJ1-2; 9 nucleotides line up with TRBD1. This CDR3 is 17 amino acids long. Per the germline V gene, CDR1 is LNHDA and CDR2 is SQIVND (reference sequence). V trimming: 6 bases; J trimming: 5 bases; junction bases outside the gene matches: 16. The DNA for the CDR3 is TGTGCCAGTAGGGCGACCGGGACAGGGTTTCAGTGGTATGGCTACACCTTC. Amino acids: CASRATGTGFQWYGYTF.

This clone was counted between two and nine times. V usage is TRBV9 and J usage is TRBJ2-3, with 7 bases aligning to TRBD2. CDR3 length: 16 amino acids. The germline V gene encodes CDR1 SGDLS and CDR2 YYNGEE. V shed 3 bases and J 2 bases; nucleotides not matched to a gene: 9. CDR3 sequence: CASSARGLAVTDTQYF. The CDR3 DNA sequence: TGTGCCAGCAGCGCAAGGGGTCTAGCGGTCACAGATACGCAGTATTTT.

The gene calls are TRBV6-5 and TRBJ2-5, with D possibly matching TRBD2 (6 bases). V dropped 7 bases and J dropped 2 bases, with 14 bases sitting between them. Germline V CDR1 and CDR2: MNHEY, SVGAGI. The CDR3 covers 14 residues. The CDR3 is CASMRGAYQETQYF. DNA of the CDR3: TGTGCCAGCATGCGGGGCGCTTATCAAGAGACCCAGTACTTC.

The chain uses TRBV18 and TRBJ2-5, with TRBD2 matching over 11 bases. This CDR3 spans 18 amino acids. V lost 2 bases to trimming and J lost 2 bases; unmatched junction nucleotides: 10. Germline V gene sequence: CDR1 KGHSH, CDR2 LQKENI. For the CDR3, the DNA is TGTGCCAGCTCACCAAGGGTAGCGGGAGGGACCGTACAAGAGACCCAGTACTTC. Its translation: CASSPRVAGGTVQETQYF.

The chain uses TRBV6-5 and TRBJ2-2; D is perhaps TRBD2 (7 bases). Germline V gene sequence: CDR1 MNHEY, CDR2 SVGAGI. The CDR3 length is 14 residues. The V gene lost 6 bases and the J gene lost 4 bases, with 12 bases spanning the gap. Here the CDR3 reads CASSRGGGTGELFF. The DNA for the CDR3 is TGTGCCAGCAGCCGAGGGGGGGGCACCGGGGAGCTGTTTTTT.

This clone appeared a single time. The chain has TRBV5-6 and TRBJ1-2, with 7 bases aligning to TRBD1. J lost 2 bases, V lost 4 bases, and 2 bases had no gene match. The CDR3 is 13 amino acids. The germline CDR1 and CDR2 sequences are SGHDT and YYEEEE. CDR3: CASSAGGNYGYTF. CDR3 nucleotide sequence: TGTGCCAGCAGCGCAGGGGGAAACTATGGCTACACCTTC.

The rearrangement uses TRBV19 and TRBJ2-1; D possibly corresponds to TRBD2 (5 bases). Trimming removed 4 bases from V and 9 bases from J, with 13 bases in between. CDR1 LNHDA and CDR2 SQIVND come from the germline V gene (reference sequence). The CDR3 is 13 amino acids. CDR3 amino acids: CASSSTRTGEQFF. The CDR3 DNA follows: TGTGCCAGTAGTAGCACTAGAACGGGTGAGCAGTTCTTC.

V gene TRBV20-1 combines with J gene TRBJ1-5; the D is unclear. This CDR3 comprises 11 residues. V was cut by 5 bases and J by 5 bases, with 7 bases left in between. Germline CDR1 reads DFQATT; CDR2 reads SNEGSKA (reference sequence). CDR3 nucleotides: TGCAGTGCTGGCCGTGATCAGCCCCAGCATTTT. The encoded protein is CSAGRDQPQHF.

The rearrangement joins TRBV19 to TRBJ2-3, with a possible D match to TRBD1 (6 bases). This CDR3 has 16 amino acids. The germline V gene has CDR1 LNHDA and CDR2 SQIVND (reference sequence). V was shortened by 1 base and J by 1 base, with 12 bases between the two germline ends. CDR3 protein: CASSIGGTTRTDTQYF. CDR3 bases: TGTGCCAGTAGTATAGGGGGGACAACTCGCACAGATACGCAGTATTTT. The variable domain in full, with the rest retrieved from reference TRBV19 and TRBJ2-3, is DGGITQSPKYLFRKEGQNVTLSCEQNLNHDAMYWYRQDPGQGLRLIYYSQIVNDFQKGDIAEGYSVSREKKESFPLTVTSAQKNPTAFYLCASSIGGTTRTDTQYFGPGTRLTVL.

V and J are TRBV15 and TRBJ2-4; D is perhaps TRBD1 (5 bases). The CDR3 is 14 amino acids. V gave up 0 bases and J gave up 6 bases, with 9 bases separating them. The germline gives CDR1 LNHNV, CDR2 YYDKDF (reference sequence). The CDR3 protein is CATSRDRGGNIQYF. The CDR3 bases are TGTGCCACCAGCAGAGATAGGGGTGGAAACATTCAGTACTTC.

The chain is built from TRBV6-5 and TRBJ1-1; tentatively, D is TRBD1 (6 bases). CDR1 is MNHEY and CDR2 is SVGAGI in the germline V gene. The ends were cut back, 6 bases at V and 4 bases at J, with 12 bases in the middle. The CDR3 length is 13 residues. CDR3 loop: CASRRGIVTEAFF. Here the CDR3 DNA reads TGTGCCAGCAGAAGGGGGATCGTCACTGAAGCTTTCTTT.

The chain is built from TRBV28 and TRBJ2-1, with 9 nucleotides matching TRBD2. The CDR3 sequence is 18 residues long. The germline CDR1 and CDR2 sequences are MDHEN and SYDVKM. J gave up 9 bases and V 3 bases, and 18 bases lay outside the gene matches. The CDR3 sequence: CASSFRASGTHPFGEQFF. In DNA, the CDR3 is TGTGCCAGCAGTTTTCGGGCTAGCGGGACCCACCCCTTCGGTGAGCAGTTCTTC.

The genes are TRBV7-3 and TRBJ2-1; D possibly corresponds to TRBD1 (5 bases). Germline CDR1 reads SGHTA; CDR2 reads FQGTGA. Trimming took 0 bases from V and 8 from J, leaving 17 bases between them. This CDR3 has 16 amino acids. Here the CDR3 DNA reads TGTGCCAGCAGCTTAACTGGAACGTCAGGGAACCATGAGCAGTTCTTC. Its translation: CASSLTGTSGNHEQFF.

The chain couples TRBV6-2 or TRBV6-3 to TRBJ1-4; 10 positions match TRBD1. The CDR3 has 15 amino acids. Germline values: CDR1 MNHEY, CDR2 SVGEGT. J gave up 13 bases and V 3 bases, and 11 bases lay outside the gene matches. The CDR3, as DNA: TGTGCCAGCAGTTATTCACGGACAGGGGGTTCCGGACTGTTTTTT. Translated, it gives CASSYSRTGGSGLFF.

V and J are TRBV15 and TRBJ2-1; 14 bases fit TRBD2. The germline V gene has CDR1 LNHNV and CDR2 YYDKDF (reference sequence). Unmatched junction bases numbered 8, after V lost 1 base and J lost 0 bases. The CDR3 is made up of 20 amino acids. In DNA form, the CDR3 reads TGTGCCACCAGCAGAGGTTGGGGACTAGCGGGAGCCAGCTCCTACAATGAGCAGTTCTTC. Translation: CATSRGWGLAGASSYNEQFF.

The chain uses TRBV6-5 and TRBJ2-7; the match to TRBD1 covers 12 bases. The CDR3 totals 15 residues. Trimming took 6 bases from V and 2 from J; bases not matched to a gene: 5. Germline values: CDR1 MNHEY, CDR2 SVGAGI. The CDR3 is CASSSGQGAPYEQYF. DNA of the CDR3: TGTGCCAGCAGCTCGGGACAGGGGGCCCCCTACGAGCAGTACTTC.

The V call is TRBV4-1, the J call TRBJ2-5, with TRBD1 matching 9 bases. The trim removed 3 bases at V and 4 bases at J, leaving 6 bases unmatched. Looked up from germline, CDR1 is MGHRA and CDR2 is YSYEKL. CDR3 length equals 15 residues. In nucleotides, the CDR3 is TGCGCCAGCAGCCATCCGGACAGGGGACTAGAGACCCAGTACTTC. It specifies CASSHPDRGLETQYF.

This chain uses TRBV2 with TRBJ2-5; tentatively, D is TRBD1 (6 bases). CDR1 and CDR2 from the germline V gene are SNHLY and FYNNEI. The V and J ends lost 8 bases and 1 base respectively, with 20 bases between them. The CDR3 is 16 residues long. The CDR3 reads CASQGLQGQRQETQYF. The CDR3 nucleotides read TGTGCCAGCCAGGGGTTGCAGGGGCAGCGCCAAGAGACCCAGTACTTC.

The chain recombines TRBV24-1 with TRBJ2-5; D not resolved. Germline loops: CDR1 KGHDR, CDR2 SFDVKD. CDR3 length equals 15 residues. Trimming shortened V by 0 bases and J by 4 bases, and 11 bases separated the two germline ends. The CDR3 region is CATSDLNGLRETQYF. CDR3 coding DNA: TGTGCCACCAGTGATTTGAACGGTCTAAGAGAGACCCAGTACTTC.

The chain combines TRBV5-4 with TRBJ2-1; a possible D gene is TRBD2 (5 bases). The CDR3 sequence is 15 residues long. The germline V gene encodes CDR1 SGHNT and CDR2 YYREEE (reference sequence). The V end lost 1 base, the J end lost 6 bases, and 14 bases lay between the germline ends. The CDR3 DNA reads TGTGCCAGCAGCTTGAGGCTAGCTGCAACCAATGAGCAGTTCTTC. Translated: CASSLRLAATNEQFF.

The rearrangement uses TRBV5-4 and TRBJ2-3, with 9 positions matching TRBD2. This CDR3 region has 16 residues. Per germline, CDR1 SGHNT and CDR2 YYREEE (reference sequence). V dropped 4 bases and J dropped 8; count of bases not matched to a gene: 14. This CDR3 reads CASSKGGSSGIGTQYF. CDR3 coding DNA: TGTGCCAGCAGCAAAGGGGGGTCTAGCGGGATTGGTACGCAGTATTTT. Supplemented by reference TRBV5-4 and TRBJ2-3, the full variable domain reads ETGVTQSPTHLIKTRGQQVTLRCSSQSGHNTVSWYQQALGQGPQFIFQYYREEENGRGNFPPRFSGLQFPNYSSELNVNALELDDSALYLCASSKGGSSGIGTQYFGPGTRLTVL.